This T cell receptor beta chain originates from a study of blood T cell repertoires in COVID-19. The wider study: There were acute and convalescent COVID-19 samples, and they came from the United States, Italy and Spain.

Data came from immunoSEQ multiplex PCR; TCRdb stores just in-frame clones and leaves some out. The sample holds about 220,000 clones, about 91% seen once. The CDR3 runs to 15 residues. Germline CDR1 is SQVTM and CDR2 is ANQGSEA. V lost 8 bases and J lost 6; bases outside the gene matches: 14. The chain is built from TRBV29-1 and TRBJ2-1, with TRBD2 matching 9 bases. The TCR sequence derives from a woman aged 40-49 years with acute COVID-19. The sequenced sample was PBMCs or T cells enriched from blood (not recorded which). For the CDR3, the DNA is TGCAGCTCTGGGCAGTTAGCGGGAGCAATCAATGAGCAGTTCTTC. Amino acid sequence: CSSGQLAGAINEQFF.